A selection of T cell receptor beta chains follows, all from one sample in a study of T cell repertoires in cytomegalovirus infection. TCRdb reprocessed the reads with MiXCR, giving one entry per CDR3 protein. The sample includes about 55,000 distinct CDR3 sequences, 20% of them seen just once. Their specific antigens are unknown. The sequencing here drew on CD8+ T cells from cultured PBMCs, taken from culture after CMV antigen stimulation. These receptors came from a human donor in good health (CMV status not recorded). Some clones in this sample may be carry-over from other donors' samples. Each CDR3 is given with its conserved first and last residue. A D gene is named only where the DNA matches it firmly. Not every row has a clone size; where given, it reads once, few, many or a size class.

cdr3_aa: CASSFAPLSGRDQETQYF
cdr3_nt: TGTGCCAGCAGCTTTGCCCCTTTGAGCGGGAGGGATCAGGAGACCCAGTACTTC
v_call: TRBV7-6
clone_size: .
j_call: TRBJ2-5
cdr3_length: 18
d_call: TRBD2

cdr3_aa: CASSLLGGASGNTIYF
cdr3_nt: TGTGCCAGCAGTTTATTGGGGGGGGCGAGTGGAAACACCATATATTTT
v_call: TRBV28
clone_size: few
j_call: TRBJ1-3
cdr3_length: 16
d_call: .

cdr3_aa: CASSLGGAAYEQYF
cdr3_nt: TGCGCCAGCAGCCTTGGGGGGGCAGCCTACGAGCAGTACTTC
v_call: TRBV4-3
clone_size: .
j_call: TRBJ2-7
cdr3_length: 14
d_call: .

cdr3_aa: CASSLTSAYQETQYF
cdr3_nt: TGTGCCAGCAGCTTAACTAGCGCGTACCAAGAGACCCAGTACTTC
v_call: TRBV7-3
clone_size: .
j_call: TRBJ2-5
cdr3_length: 15
d_call: .

cdr3_aa: CASRTGSYTDTQYF
cdr3_nt: TGTGCCAGCAGGACGGGGTCCTACACAGATACGCAGTATTTT
v_call: TRBV7-9
clone_size: few
j_call: TRBJ2-3
cdr3_length: 14
d_call: .

cdr3_aa: CASRRKGRADEKLFF
cdr3_nt: TGTGCCAGCAGGAGGAAGGGCAGGGCGGATGAAAAACTGTTTTTT
v_call: TRBV7-9
clone_size: .
j_call: TRBJ1-4
cdr3_length: 15
d_call: .

cdr3_aa: CASGLGTSGGTRELFF
cdr3_nt: TGTGCTAGTGGTTTGGGGACTAGCGGGGGAACCAGGGAGCTGTTTTTT
v_call: TRBV12-5
clone_size: few
j_call: TRBJ2-2
cdr3_length: 16
d_call: TRBD2

cdr3_aa: CASSPTFSGGSEQFF
cdr3_nt: TGTGCCAGCAGTCCAACCTTTAGCGGGGGAAGTGAGCAGTTCTTC
v_call: TRBV12-3/TRBV12-4
clone_size: .
j_call: TRBJ2-1
cdr3_length: 15
d_call: TRBD2

cdr3_aa: CASSLGTSGRNIGEQFF
cdr3_nt: TGTGCCAGCAGTTTAGGAACTAGCGGGAGGAACATTGGCGAGCAGTTCTTC
v_call: TRBV28
clone_size: few
j_call: TRBJ2-1
cdr3_length: 17
d_call: TRBD2

cdr3_aa: CASSVTPRGRETQYF
cdr3_nt: TGTGCCAGCAGCGTTACACCTCGGGGGCGGGAGACCCAGTACTTC
v_call: TRBV7-2
clone_size: few
j_call: TRBJ2-5
cdr3_length: 15
d_call: .

cdr3_aa: CATSIFTGAGTDTQYF
cdr3_nt: TGTGCCACCAGCATATTCACAGGGGCTGGCACAGATACGCAGTATTTT
v_call: TRBV15
clone_size: .
j_call: TRBJ2-3
cdr3_length: 16
d_call: TRBD1

cdr3_aa: CASSVTDYTGELFF
cdr3_nt: TGTGCCAGCAGCGTCACAGATTACACCGGGGAGCTGTTTTTT
v_call: TRBV7-2
clone_size: few
j_call: TRBJ2-2
cdr3_length: 14
d_call: .

cdr3_aa: CASSQLAGGQETQYF
cdr3_nt: TGTGCCAGCAGCCAACTAGCGGGAGGGCAAGAGACCCAGTACTTC
v_call: TRBV7-9
clone_size: .
j_call: TRBJ2-5
cdr3_length: 15
d_call: TRBD2

cdr3_aa: CASSSWGVEETQYF
cdr3_nt: TGTGCCAGCAGCTCCTGGGGGGTGGAAGAGACCCAGTACTTC
v_call: TRBV11-2
clone_size: .
j_call: TRBJ2-5
cdr3_length: 14
d_call: .

cdr3_aa: CATQFYTGFADTQYF
cdr3_nt: TGTGCCACCCAGTTTTACACAGGGTTCGCAGATACGCAGTATTTT
v_call: TRBV27
clone_size: .
j_call: TRBJ2-3
cdr3_length: 15
d_call: .

cdr3_aa: CASSPGYTEAFF
cdr3_nt: TGTGCCAGCAGTCCAGGATACACTGAAGCTTTCTTT
v_call: TRBV14
clone_size: .
j_call: TRBJ1-1
cdr3_length: 12
d_call: .

cdr3_aa: CASSPRDGTNYGYTF
cdr3_nt: TGTGCCAGCAGCCCCCGGGACGGAACTAACTATGGCTACACCTTC
v_call: TRBV9
clone_size: .
j_call: TRBJ1-2
cdr3_length: 15
d_call: .

cdr3_aa: CASSTERNEQFF
cdr3_nt: TGTGCCAGCAGCACCGAAAGGAATGAGCAGTTCTTC
v_call: TRBV7-2
clone_size: few
j_call: TRBJ2-1
cdr3_length: 12
d_call: .

cdr3_aa: CASSSLAADEQYF
cdr3_nt: TGTGCCAGCAGCTCACTAGCGGCCGACGAGCAGTACTTC
v_call: TRBV7-9
clone_size: .
j_call: TRBJ2-7
cdr3_length: 13
d_call: TRBD2

cdr3_aa: CASSIVPSGATEAFF
cdr3_nt: TGTGCCAGTAGTATAGTTCCCTCCGGGGCCACTGAAGCTTTCTTT
v_call: TRBV19
clone_size: few
j_call: TRBJ1-1
cdr3_length: 15
d_call: .

cdr3_aa: CASSLVGGSREQYF
cdr3_nt: TGTGCCAGCAGCTTAGTTGGGGGGTCCCGCGAGCAGTACTTC
v_call: TRBV11-2
clone_size: .
j_call: TRBJ2-7
cdr3_length: 14
d_call: .

cdr3_aa: CASSLNRELNEKLFF
cdr3_nt: TGTGCCAGCAGCCTCAACAGGGAACTTAATGAAAAACTGTTTTTT
v_call: TRBV7-2
clone_size: few
j_call: TRBJ1-4
cdr3_length: 15
d_call: .

cdr3_aa: CASSLGPTVNTIYF
cdr3_nt: TGTGCCAGCAGCTTAGGCCCCACGGTCAACACCATATATTTT
v_call: TRBV7-9
clone_size: few
j_call: TRBJ1-3
cdr3_length: 14
d_call: .

cdr3_aa: CASSPRRRFDEKLFF
cdr3_nt: TGTGCCAGCAGTCCCCGGAGACGCTTCGATGAAAAACTGTTTTTT
v_call: TRBV27
clone_size: .
j_call: TRBJ1-4
cdr3_length: 15
d_call: .

cdr3_aa: CASSPTPAGGRPHEQFF
cdr3_nt: TGTGCCAGCAGCCCCACCCCAGCGGGAGGGAGGCCCCATGAGCAGTTCTTC
v_call: TRBV7-8
clone_size: .
j_call: TRBJ2-1
cdr3_length: 17
d_call: TRBD2

cdr3_aa: CASSMRGGGNIQYF
cdr3_nt: TGTGCCAGCAGCATGCGGGGGGGCGGAAACATTCAGTACTTC
v_call: TRBV7-8
clone_size: many
j_call: TRBJ2-4
cdr3_length: 14
d_call: TRBD2

cdr3_aa: CASSAGDREQYF
cdr3_nt: TGTGCCAGCTCCGCCGGGGACAGGGAGCAGTACTTC
v_call: TRBV11-2
clone_size: .
j_call: TRBJ2-7
cdr3_length: 12
d_call: TRBD1

cdr3_aa: CASSATPGGREQYF
cdr3_nt: TGTGCCAGTAGCGCAACTCCAGGGGGGCGCGAGCAGTACTTC
v_call: TRBV19
clone_size: .
j_call: TRBJ2-7
cdr3_length: 14
d_call: .

cdr3_aa: CASSWDGYEQYF
cdr3_nt: TGTGCCAGCAGCTGGGACGGGTACGAGCAGTACTTC
v_call: TRBV7-2
clone_size: few
j_call: TRBJ2-7
cdr3_length: 12
d_call: .

cdr3_aa: CASSLLDNTDTQYF
cdr3_nt: TGCGCCAGCAGCTTGTTAGACAACACAGATACGCAGTATTTT
v_call: TRBV5-1
clone_size: few
j_call: TRBJ2-3
cdr3_length: 14
d_call: .

cdr3_aa: CASSYRDSEGYTF
cdr3_nt: TGTGCCAGCAGTTACCGGGACTCCGAAGGCTACACCTTC
v_call: TRBV12-3/TRBV12-4
clone_size: .
j_call: TRBJ1-2
cdr3_length: 13
d_call: .

cdr3_aa: CASSQGRRNGDTQYF
cdr3_nt: TGCGCCAGCAGCCAGGGTAGGCGGAATGGGGATACGCAGTATTTT
v_call: TRBV4-3
clone_size: medium-sized
j_call: TRBJ2-3
cdr3_length: 15
d_call: .

cdr3_aa: CASSYSKRSLVSTIYF
cdr3_nt: TGTGCCAGCAGTTACTCGAAACGCAGCCTGGTCAGCACCATATATTTT
v_call: TRBV6-5
clone_size: .
j_call: TRBJ1-3
cdr3_length: 16
d_call: .

cdr3_aa: CASSQRAATDTQYF
cdr3_nt: TGTGCCAGCAGCCAAAGAGCTGCCACAGATACGCAGTATTTT
v_call: TRBV4-1
clone_size: few
j_call: TRBJ2-3
cdr3_length: 14
d_call: .

cdr3_aa: CASSPGLAFYNEQFF
cdr3_nt: TGTGCCAGCAGTCCCGGACTAGCGTTCTACAATGAGCAGTTCTTC
v_call: TRBV27
clone_size: .
j_call: TRBJ2-1
cdr3_length: 15
d_call: TRBD2

cdr3_aa: CASSHLTPNTGELFF
cdr3_nt: TGTGCCAGCAGCCACTTGACACCGAACACCGGGGAGCTGTTTTTT
v_call: TRBV28
clone_size: many
j_call: TRBJ2-2
cdr3_length: 15
d_call: .

cdr3_aa: CASSPTAGGGGETQYF
cdr3_nt: TGTGCCAGCAGCCCCACGGCGGGGGGCGGGGGAGAGACCCAGTACTTC
v_call: TRBV7-2
clone_size: few
j_call: TRBJ2-5
cdr3_length: 16
d_call: TRBD2